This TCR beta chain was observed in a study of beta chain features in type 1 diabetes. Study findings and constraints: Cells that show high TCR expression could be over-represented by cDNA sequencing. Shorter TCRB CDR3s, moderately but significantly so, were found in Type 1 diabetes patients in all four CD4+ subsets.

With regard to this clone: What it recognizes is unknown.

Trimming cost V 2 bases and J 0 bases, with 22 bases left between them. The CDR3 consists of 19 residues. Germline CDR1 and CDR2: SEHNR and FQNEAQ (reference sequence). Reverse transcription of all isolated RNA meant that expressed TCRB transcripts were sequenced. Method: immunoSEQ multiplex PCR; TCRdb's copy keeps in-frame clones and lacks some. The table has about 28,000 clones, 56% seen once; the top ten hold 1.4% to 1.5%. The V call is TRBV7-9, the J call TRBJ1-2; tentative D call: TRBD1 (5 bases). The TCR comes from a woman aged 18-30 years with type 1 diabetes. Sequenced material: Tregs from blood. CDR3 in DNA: TGTGCCAGCAGCTTACGGCGGGGGGACGGTGGCAGGGCTAACTATGGCTACACCTTC. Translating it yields CASSLRRGDGGRANYGYTF. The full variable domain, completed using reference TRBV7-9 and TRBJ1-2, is DTGVSQNPRHKITKRGQNVTFRCDPISEHNRLYWYRQTLGQGPEFLTYFQNEAQLEKSRLLSDRFSAERPKGSFSTLEIQRTEQGDSAMYLCASSLRRGDGGRANYGYTFGSGTRLTVV.